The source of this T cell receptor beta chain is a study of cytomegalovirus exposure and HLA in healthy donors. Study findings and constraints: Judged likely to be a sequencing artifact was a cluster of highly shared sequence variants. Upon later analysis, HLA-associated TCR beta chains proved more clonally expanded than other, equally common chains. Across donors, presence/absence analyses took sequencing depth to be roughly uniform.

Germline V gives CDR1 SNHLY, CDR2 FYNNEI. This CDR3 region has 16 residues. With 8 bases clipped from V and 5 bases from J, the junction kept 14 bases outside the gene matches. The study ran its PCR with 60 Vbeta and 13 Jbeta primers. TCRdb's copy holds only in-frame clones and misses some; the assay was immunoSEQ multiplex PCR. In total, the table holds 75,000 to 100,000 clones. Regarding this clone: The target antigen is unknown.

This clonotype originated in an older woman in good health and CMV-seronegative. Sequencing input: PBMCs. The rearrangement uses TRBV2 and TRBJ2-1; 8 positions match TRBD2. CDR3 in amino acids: CASGEGLGNSHNEQFF. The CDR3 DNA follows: TGTGCCAGCGGGGAGGGACTAGGAAATTCCCACAATGAGCAGTTCTTC. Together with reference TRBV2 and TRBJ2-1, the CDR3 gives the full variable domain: EPEVTQTPSHQVTQMGQEVILRCVPISNHLYFYWYRQILGQKVEFLVSFYNNEISEKSEIFDDQFSVERPDGSNFTLKIRSTKLEDSAMYFCASGEGLGNSHNEQFFGPGTRLTVL.